Shown below are 11 T cell receptor beta chains from a single sample sequenced in a study of vaccination and CD4 T cells after COVID-19. Cultured CD4+ T cell DNA underwent sequencing with the Oncomine TCR Beta short-read assay. In TCRdb, the PCR reads were re-called with MiXCR into one record per CDR3 protein. The sample records about 14,000 distinct CDR3 sequences, roughly 45% being singletons. This sample's treatment: roughly 10-day PBMC culture with coronavirus spike peptide pools or control peptides (ViraFEST assay). The antigens for these receptors are not known. Sequenced: cultured CD4+ T cells from blood. These receptors were obtained from a human donor with COVID-19.

This clonotype is classed as medium-sized. The J gene is TRBJ2-7, the V gene TRBV9, with D possibly being TRBD1 or TRBD2 (6 bases each). V lost 4 bases to trimming and J lost 2 bases, with 16 bases between them. The CDR3 has 15 amino acids. Germline V lookup: CDR1 SGDLS, CDR2 YYNGEE. The chain's CDR3 is CASSPHSGGPYEQYF. CDR3 nucleotides: TGTGCCAGCAGCCCCCATAGTGGGGGGCCCTACGAGCAGTACTTC. Drawing the rest from reference TRBV9 and TRBJ2-7, the complete variable domain is DSGVTQTPKHLITATGQRVTLRCSPRSGDLSVYWYQQSLDQGLQFLIQYYNGEERAKGNILERFSAQQFPDLHSELNLSSLELGDSALYFCASSPHSGGPYEQYFGPGTRLTVT.

The gene calls are TRBV11-3 and TRBJ1-2, with D tentatively TRBD1 (6 bases). V was cut by 2 bases and J by 9 bases, with 13 bases left in between. Germline V lookup: CDR1 SGHNT, CDR2 YENEEA. The CDR3 is made up of 13 amino acids. The CDR3 nucleotides are TGTGCCAGCAGCTTATACCAACAGGGAAGCTACACCTTC. This codes for CASSLYQQGSYTF. Supplemented by reference TRBV11-3 and TRBJ1-2, the full variable domain reads EAGVVQSPRYKIIEKKQPVAFWCNPISGHNTLYWYLQNLGQGPELLIRYENEEAVDDSQLPKDRFSAERLKGVDSTLKIQPAELGDSAVYLCASSLYQQGSYTFGSGTRLTVV.

The table lists this clonotype with a few counts. The V and J genes are TRBV27 and TRBJ1-6, with a weak D call TRBD1 (5 bases). The germline CDR1 and CDR2 sequences are MNHEY and SMNVEV (reference sequence). V was clipped by 3 bases and J by 7 bases, with 16 bases between them. This CDR3 comprises 16 residues. CDR3 bases: TGTGCCAGCAGTTTGTTCGGGGGGTTTTGGAATTCACCCCTCCACTTT. This sequence encodes CASSLFGGFWNSPLHF.

This chain uses TRBV24-1 with TRBJ2-1; D not resolved. The germline gives CDR1 KGHDR, CDR2 SFDVKD. The CDR3 loop spans 13 amino acids. Trimming took 5 bases from V and 1 from J, leaving 5 bases between them. CDR3 sequence reads: CATSGGSYNEQFF. The CDR3 DNA reads as TGTGCCACCAGTGGGGGATCCTACAATGAGCAGTTCTTC.

The gene calls are TRBV7-2 and TRBJ1-2, with D unresolved. This CDR3 has 15 residues. Trimming left V 5 bases short and J 0 bases short, with 13 bases between. Germline CDR1 and CDR2: SGHTA and FQGNSA. In DNA, the CDR3 is TGTGCCAGCAGCCCCGCAGTGTCTCCTAACTATGGCTACACCTTC. Translated: CASSPAVSPNYGYTF.

The rearrangement links TRBV6-5 to TRBJ1-6; D gene ambiguous. This CDR3 has 17 amino acids. Per germline, CDR1 MNHEY and CDR2 SVGAGI. V dropped 2 bases and J dropped 1 base, with 12 bases sitting between them. The CDR3 loop reads CASSYEGRGSYNSPLHF. As DNA, the CDR3 is TGTGCCAGCAGTTACGAGGGAAGAGGGTCCTATAATTCACCCCTCCACTTT.

The V call is TRBV30, the J call TRBJ2-2; the match to TRBD1 covers 10 bases. The CDR3 has 14 residues. V dropped 5 bases and J dropped 4; count of bases not matched to a gene: 4. CDR1 is GTSNPN, CDR2 SVGIG, per germline (reference sequence). CDR3 region: CAWSDRGRTGELFF. DNA for the CDR3: TGTGCCTGGTCCGACAGGGGGCGCACCGGGGAGCTGTTTTTT.

This clonotype was observed a handful of times. The chain links TRBV11-2 to TRBJ2-4, with D hard to call. Per the germline V gene, CDR1 is SGHAT and CDR2 is FQNNGV. Trimming removed 2 bases at V and 6 bases at J, with 14 bases between. The CDR3 covers 15 residues. The CDR3 bases are TGTGCCAGCAGCTTAACTACGGGCCTGGGAAACATTCAGTACTTC. Translated: CASSLTTGLGNIQYF. Variable domain in full (rest from reference TRBV11-2 and TRBJ2-4): EAGVAQSPRYKIIEKRQSVAFWCNPISGHATLYWYQQILGQGPKLLIQFQNNGVVDDSQLPKDRFSAERLKGVDSTLKIQPAKLEDSAVYLCASSLTTGLGNIQYFGAGTRLSVL.

V usage is TRBV19 and J usage is TRBJ1-3; D unresolved. The V gene's germline CDR1 is LNHDA and CDR2 SQIVND (reference sequence). The CDR3 covers 15 residues. The V end lost 5 bases, the J end lost 0 bases, and 11 bases lay between the germline ends. The CDR3 spells CASSQGSSSGNTIYF. In nucleotides, the CDR3 is TGTGCCAGTAGTCAAGGGTCCTCCTCTGGAAACACCATATATTTT.

This clonotype was counted a few times. The V call is TRBV20-1, the J call TRBJ1-3; TRBD1 matches 7 bases. Losses at the gene ends were 3 bases for V and 4 bases for J; bases not matched to a gene: 9. The CDR3 spans 15 residues. Germline values: CDR1 DFQATT, CDR2 SNEGSKA (reference sequence). The CDR3 nucleotides read TGCAGTGCTAGGCGGGGACAGAGAGGGGGAAACACCATATATTTT. Protein: CSARRGQRGGNTIYF.

CDR3 in DNA: TGTGCCTGGGCTCTGCTGGGACCCAACTATGGCTACACCTTC. Translated, it gives CAWALLGPNYGYTF. J is TRBJ1-2 and V is TRBV30; tentative D call: TRBD1 (5 bases). The ends were cut back, 5 bases at V and 2 bases at J, with 15 bases in the middle. CDR1 and CDR2 from the germline V gene are GTSNPN and SVGIG (reference sequence). The CDR3 extends over 14 amino acids. Filled out from reference TRBV30 and TRBJ1-2, the complete variable domain reads SQTIHQWPATLVQPVGSPLSLECTVEGTSNPNLYWYRQAAGRGLQLLFYSVGIGQISSEVPQNLSASRPQDRQFILSSKKLLLSDSGFYLCAWALLGPNYGYTFGSGTRLTVV.